This entry lists 21 T cell receptor beta chains sequenced from one sample in a study of blood T cell repertoires in COVID-19. Repertoires were generated with immunoSEQ multiplex PCR, while TCRdb's copy carries only in-frame clones and drops some. This repertoire shows approximately 250,000 clones, roughly 86% found once; its top ten account for about 1.7%. Sequences were obtained from peripheral blood. The origin of the receptors is a woman aged 55 to 70 who had recovered from COVID-19.

This chain links TRBV5-8 with TRBJ1-2; D not resolved. Germline loops: CDR1 SGHTS, CDR2 YDEGEE. This CDR3 region has 11 residues. Trimming cost V 7 bases and J 1 base, with 5 bases left between them. CDR3 bases: TGTGCCAGCGGGCGTAACTATGGCTACACCTTC. As protein: CASGRNYGYTF.

The J gene is TRBJ1-6, the V gene TRBV9; D may be TRBD1 (6 bases). V lost 3 bases to trimming and J lost 5 bases, with 15 bases between them. Germline V gene data show CDR1 as SGDLS and CDR2 as YYNGEE. The CDR3 consists of 16 residues. CDR3 bases: TGTGCCAGCAGCGGACTCCCGGGACAAAATAATTCACCCCTCCACTTT. Translated: CASSGLPGQNNSPLHF.

The chain employs TRBV9 and TRBJ2-2; possible D gene TRBD2, 5 bases. The CDR3 has 14 amino acids. Trimming removed 2 bases from V and 7 bases from J, with 12 bases in between. The germline gives CDR1 SGDLS, CDR2 YYNGEE. The CDR3 DNA sequence: TGTGCCAGCAGCGTCCGGGGATTCGGCGGGGAGCTGTTTTTT. This sequence encodes CASSVRGFGGELFF.

The rearrangement links TRBV9 to TRBJ2-2, with D uncertain. CDR3 length: 16 amino acids. Germline CDR1 reads SGDLS; CDR2 reads YYNGEE. V dropped 1 base and J dropped 7 bases, with 17 bases sitting between them. CDR3 loop: CASSVNFFYDGGELFF. The DNA for the CDR3 is TGTGCCAGCAGCGTAAACTTCTTCTATGATGGCGGGGAGCTGTTTTTT.

With regard to this clone: At one boundary the junction diverges from the germline segment, which might be a read error. The chain employs TRBV7-7 and TRBJ2-3; unclear D gene. CDR1 is SSHAT and CDR2 is FNYEAQ in the germline V gene (reference sequence). The CDR3 totals 15 residues. As DNA, the CDR3 is TGTGCTAGCAGCCCAGGATCAGGTGGTCCAGATACGCAGTATTTT. Translation gives CASSPGSGGPDTQYF.

The rearrangement uses TRBV14 and TRBJ2-2; 7 bases fit TRBD2. This CDR3 has 16 residues. Germline V gene lookup returns CDR1 SGHDN and CDR2 FVKESK. V gave up 0 bases and J gave up 7 bases; unmatched junction bases: 8. DNA of the CDR3: TGTGCCAGCAGCCAAGACGGACTAGGGCAAAGCGGGGAGCTGTTTTTT. Its translation is CASSQDGLGQSGELFF.

This clone was recorded only once. J is TRBJ1-6 and V is TRBV5-1, with 7 bases that match TRBD1. The germline V gene encodes CDR1 SGHRS and CDR2 YFSETQ. The CDR3 contains 17 residues. Trimming at V came to 1 base and at J to 6 bases, leaving 10 bases not matched to a gene. DNA of the CDR3: TGCGCCAGCAGCTTGTGGAACCCAGGGGGAAGTAATTCACCCCTCCACTTT. Translated, it gives CASSLWNPGGSNSPLHF.

The V call is TRBV3-1 (or the pseudogene TRBV3-2), the J call TRBJ1-4; the D is unclear. Deletions cut 1 base from V and 7 bases from J, with 10 bases between. CDR1 and CDR2 (germline): LGHDT, YNNKEL (reference sequence). This CDR3 region has 14 residues. CDR3 coding DNA: TGTGCCAGCAGCCAAGGTATACTTAGTGAAAAACTGTTTTTT. Its protein product is CASSQGILSEKLFF.

V is TRBV5-1 and J is TRBJ2-7; possibly TRBD2 for D (5 bases). Between the trimmed V and J ends, which lost 3 bases and 2 bases, there was a span of 12 bases. Per germline, CDR1 SGHRS and CDR2 YFSETQ. The CDR3 is 14 residues long. Here the CDR3 reads CASSYTSGTYEQYF. CDR3 DNA: TGCGCCAGCAGCTACACCTCGGGGACCTACGAGCAGTACTTC. Full variable domain (outside the CDR3, taken from reference TRBV5-1 and TRBJ2-7): KAGVTQTPRYLIKTRGQQVTLSCSPISGHRSVSWYQQTPGQGLQFLFEYFSETQRNKGNFPGRFSGRQFSNSRSEMNVSTLELGDSALYLCASSYTSGTYEQYFGPGTRLTVT.

The chain couples TRBV4-2 to TRBJ2-2; D is unresolved. Germline lookup yields CDR1 LGHNA and CDR2 YNFKEQ. The CDR3 has 14 residues. Trimming took off 4 bases at V and 1 base at J, with 7 bases between the two ends. This CDR3 is CASSPRVNTGELFF. Written as DNA, the CDR3 is TGTGCCAGCAGCCCCCGGGTGAACACCGGGGAGCTGTTTTTT.

The rearrangement joins TRBV5-4 to TRBJ2-3; a possible D gene is TRBD2 (6 bases). The CDR3 has 16 amino acids. CDR1 is SGHNT and CDR2 is YYREEE in the germline V gene (reference sequence). V shed 4 bases and J shed 0 bases, with 15 bases lying between them. CDR3 DNA: TGTGCCAGCAGCACGGGACTGCAGGCTAGCACAGATACGCAGTATTTT. Its translation is CASSTGLQASTDTQYF.

V is TRBV5-1 and J is TRBJ2-3, with 8 bases that match TRBD1. The CDR3 consists of 15 residues. Germline V gene sequence: CDR1 SGHRS, CDR2 YFSETQ. The V segment lost 3 bases and the J segment 4 bases; nucleotides outside the gene matches: 7. CDR3 DNA sequence: TGCGCCAGCAGCTCCGGACAGGGCGGCCCAGATACGCAGTATTTT. It translates to CASSSGQGGPDTQYF. Using reference TRBV5-1 and TRBJ2-3 for the parts outside the CDR3, the full variable domain is KAGVTQTPRYLIKTRGQQVTLSCSPISGHRSVSWYQQTPGQGLQFLFEYFSETQRNKGNFPGRFSGRQFSNSRSEMNVSTLELGDSALYLCASSSGQGGPDTQYFGPGTRLTVL.

This chain connects TRBV28 to TRBJ1-5; 7 bases line up with TRBD1. In germline, CDR1 is MDHEN, CDR2 SYDVKM. The length of the CDR3 is 15 residues. V shed 6 bases and J 2 bases; nucleotides not matched to a gene: 7. CDR3 DNA: TGTGCCAGCAGGTCAGGGGGTTTTGGCAATCAGCCCCAGCATTTT. Amino acids: CASRSGGFGNQPQHF.

This sequence joins TRBV14 and TRBJ1-1, with a tentative D call TRBD1 (6 bases). Trimming removed 3 bases from V and 5 bases from J, with 19 bases in between. CDR1 and CDR2 from the germline V gene are SGHDN and FVKESK. This CDR3 region has 16 residues. The CDR3 nucleotides read TGTGCCAGCAGCCAGAGGGCAGGGGTTTTGGGAACTGAAGCTTTCTTT. Amino acids: CASSQRAGVLGTEAFF.

This chain uses TRBV18 with TRBJ1-2, with 9 bases identical to TRBD1. The CDR3 is 14 amino acids. With 5 bases clipped from V and 1 base from J, the junction kept 2 bases outside the gene matches. The germline V gene encodes CDR1 KGHSH and CDR2 LQKENI. The CDR3 sequence is CASSLDRGNYGYTF. The CDR3 region has the DNA TGTGCCAGCTCATTGGACAGGGGTAACTATGGCTACACCTTC.

This chain connects TRBV4-2 to TRBJ1-1, with no clear D. The V end lost 10 bases, the J end lost 1 base, and 16 bases lay between the germline ends. The CDR3 is 14 residues long. In germline, CDR1 is LGHNA, CDR2 YNFKEQ. CDR3 sequence reads: CATATERRNTEAFF. CDR3 nucleotides: TGTGCCACTGCGACCGAAAGGAGGAACACTGAAGCTTTCTTT.

The V and J genes are TRBV27 and TRBJ2-7; D ambiguous. Germline V lookup: CDR1 MNHEY, CDR2 SMNVEV (reference sequence). Trimming took off 3 bases at V and 6 bases at J, with 9 bases between the two ends. There are 12 residues in the CDR3. The CDR3 here is CASSFGAGEQYF. CDR3 in DNA: TGTGCCAGCAGTTTTGGAGCCGGCGAGCAGTACTTC.

The J gene is TRBJ2-3, the V gene TRBV7-2; TRBD2 is a possible D gene (5 bases). The CDR3 contains 15 residues. Per the germline V gene, CDR1 is SGHTA and CDR2 is FQGNSA. The V and J ends lost 4 bases and 2 bases respectively, with 13 bases between them. The CDR3 here is CASSSEGWPTDTQYF. CDR3 nucleotides: TGTGCCAGCAGCTCAGAGGGTTGGCCCACAGATACGCAGTATTTT.

The chain uses TRBV12-3 or TRBV12-4 and TRBJ1-1; D is unresolved. This CDR3 contains 13 residues. V was trimmed by 6 bases and J by 4 bases, leaving 12 bases between them. This CDR3 is CASRESGFTEAFF. For the CDR3, the DNA is TGTGCCAGCAGGGAATCAGGCTTCACTGAAGCTTTCTTT.

V is TRBV4-1 and J is TRBJ1-4; 7 bases align to TRBD1. With V trimmed by 0 bases and J by 8 bases, 6 bases remained unmatched. CDR3 length: 15 amino acids. Germline lookup yields CDR1 MGHRA and CDR2 YSYEKL. CDR3 sequence (DNA): TGCGCCAGCAGCCAAGAGAGACAGGGCTGGGAAAAACTGTTTTTT. Translating it yields CASSQERQGWEKLFF.

This chain connects TRBV9 to TRBJ1-3; D gene unclear. This CDR3 region has 14 residues. Trimming took off 3 bases at V and 4 bases at J, with 11 bases between the two ends. The germline CDR1 and CDR2 sequences are SGDLS and YYNGEE. CDR3: CASSAINEGNTIYF. The CDR3 DNA is TGTGCCAGCAGCGCGATAAACGAGGGAAACACCATATATTTT.